Following are 24 T cell receptor beta chains from one sample sequenced in a study of neurological immune-mediated disorders (dated 2019 in TCRdb). The library was built by means of 5' RACE. Reads for this sample came from an Illumina HiSeq 2500. The public reads were run again by TCRdb, first through fastp at Q25 and then through MiXCR, and only productive beta chains were kept. Every CDR3 protein is listed once, alongside the most common genes and DNA of its rows. The sample contains 50,000 or so distinct CDR3 sequences, about 3.5% of them found a single time. 1.5% to 2% of the sample belongs to the ten largest clones. The source material was PBMCs. The receptors were sampled from a man aged 30 to 45 with multiple sclerosis.

This clonotype was recorded many times. The chain uses TRBV20-1 and TRBJ2-2; 15 nucleotides match TRBD2. The junction had 12 bases not matched to a gene; V was cut back by 6 bases and J by 4 bases. The length of the CDR3 is 18 residues. Germline V gene data show CDR1 as DFQATT and CDR2 as SNEGSKA (reference sequence). CDR3 DNA sequence: TGCAGTGCATACCGGACTAGCGGGGGGGCCTCTCGCACCGGGGAGCTGTTTTTT. Translation: CSAYRTSGGASRTGELFF.

At least ten counts were recorded for this clonotype. The chain uses TRBV7-8 and TRBJ2-1, with D maybe TRBD2 (6 bases). Trimming stripped 4 bases from V and 7 bases from J, with 14 bases between. This CDR3 is built from 14 residues. Germline V CDR1 and CDR2: SGHVS, FQNEAQ. The CDR3 is CASSSSGTLNEQFF. The CDR3 DNA sequence: TGTGCCAGCAGCTCATCCGGGACTTTGAATGAGCAGTTCTTC. The full variable domain, its missing parts supplied by reference TRBV7-8 and TRBJ2-1, is GAGVSQSPRYKVAKRGQDVALRCDPISGHVSLFWYQQALGQGPEFLTYFQNEAQLDKSGLPSDRFFAERPEGSVSTLKIQRTQQEDSAVYLCASSSSGTLNEQFFGPGTRLTVL.

This clonotype was seen at least ten times. The chain employs TRBV28 and TRBJ1-2; D is unresolved. Trimming pared 4 bases from V and 4 bases from J, leaving 7 bases between. This CDR3 comprises 12 residues. The germline gives CDR1 MDHEN, CDR2 SYDVKM. The DNA for the CDR3 is TGTGCCAGCAGTTCGGTTCCCTATGGCTACACCTTC. Translated, it gives CASSSVPYGYTF.

This clonotype was observed many times. The rearrangement uses TRBV6-5 and TRBJ1-2, with 8 bases that match TRBD1. There are 13 residues in the CDR3. Germline lookup yields CDR1 MNHEY and CDR2 SVGAGI. The ends lost 7 bases at V and 7 bases at J; junction bases unmatched: 8. The CDR3 nucleotides read TGTGCCAGCAATAGAGGACAGGGTGGTGGCTACACCTTC. This translates into CASNRGQGGGYTF.

As to this clonotype: With a much larger clone just one base away, this may be a read error. Here the CDR3 omits its conserved ending phenylalanine or tryptophan, so a read error is the likely source. The chain recombines TRBV5-6 with TRBJ1-1; no reliable D call. The CDR3 contains 15 residues. Trimming took off 0 bases at V and 1 base at J, with 10 bases between the two ends. Germline CDR1 reads SGHDT; CDR2 reads YYEEEE. This CDR3 reads CASSLEREANTEAFI. In DNA form, the CDR3 reads TGTGCCAGCAGCTTGGAACGGGAAGCGAACACTGAAGCTTTCATT.

This clonotype was found many times. The V call is TRBV12-3 or TRBV12-4, the J call TRBJ1-1; 8 positions agree with TRBD1. V was pared by 2 bases and J by 3 bases, with 8 bases of the junction left unmatched. This CDR3 is 16 amino acids long. The CDR3 here is CASSLSPPTGDTEAFF. The CDR3 region has the DNA TGTGCCAGCAGTTTAAGCCCCCCGACAGGGGACACTGAAGCTTTCTTT.

This clonotype was counted many times. The genes are TRBV12-3 or TRBV12-4 and TRBJ2-1; a weak D match, TRBD1 (7 bases). The V end was cut by 4 bases, the J end by 9 bases, with 16 bases between. The CDR3 covers 14 residues. The CDR3 bases are TGTGCCAGCAGTTCGGAGGGGGCGGCCAGTGAGCAGTTCTTC. This encodes CASSSEGAASEQFF.

This clonotype has ten or more counts. The chain links TRBV5-6 to TRBJ2-7; D remains unclear. The CDR3 is 15 amino acids. The ends were cut back, 0 bases at V and 3 bases at J, with 13 bases in the middle. CDR1 is SGHDT, CDR2 YYEEEE, per germline. The CDR3 reads CASSLGAGADYEQYF. CDR3 nucleotide sequence: TGTGCCAGCAGCTTGGGGGCAGGAGCCGACTACGAGCAGTACTTC.

This clonotype was counted at least ten times. This chain uses TRBV27 with TRBJ1-1; 7 nucleotides agree with TRBD1. The junction had 9 bases not matched to a gene; V was cut back by 5 bases and J by 9 bases. CDR1 and CDR2 (germline): MNHEY, SMNVEV (reference sequence). CDR3 length equals 13 residues. The CDR3 region is CASSRRDSRKAFF. DNA of the CDR3: TGTGCCAGCAGTAGAAGGGACAGCCGAAAAGCTTTCTTT.

Many counts were recorded for this clonotype. The chain employs TRBV20-1 and TRBJ2-3; TRBD1 matches at 9 bases. The ends lost 1 base at V and 2 bases at J; junction bases unmatched: 4. Per the germline V gene, CDR1 is DFQATT and CDR2 is SNEGSKA (reference sequence). The CDR3 sequence is 15 residues long. CDR3 nucleotides: TGCAGTGCTAGAGTGGGACAGGGTAACACAGATACGCAGTATTTT. Its translation: CSARVGQGNTDTQYF.

This rearrangement joins TRBV5-5 to TRBJ1-2, with D possibly being TRBD1 (6 bases). The ends were cut back, 3 bases at V and 3 bases at J, with 15 bases in the middle. The CDR3 consists of 15 residues. From germline, CDR1 is SGHKS and CDR2 YYEKEE (reference sequence). For the CDR3, the DNA is TGTGCCAGCAGCTCCAGGACAGACCCCGACTATGGCTACACCTTC. As protein: CASSSRTDPDYGYTF.

This clonotype was counted ten times or more. The chain employs TRBV27 and TRBJ2-7; weak D call: TRBD2 (5 bases). This CDR3 contains 16 residues. V was trimmed by 3 bases and J by 0 bases, leaving 15 bases between them. Germline loops: CDR1 MNHEY, CDR2 SMNVEV (reference sequence). The CDR3 region has the DNA TGTGCCAGCAGTTTTTTGGTCGGGGAGAGCTCCTACGAGCAGTACTTC. It is translated as CASSFLVGESSYEQYF.

This clonotype has ten or more counts. This chain connects TRBV28 to TRBJ1-2; the D is unclear. The CDR3 length is 14 residues. V was clipped by 7 bases and J by 2 bases, with 14 bases between them. The germline CDR1 and CDR2 sequences are MDHEN and SYDVKM. The CDR3 nucleotides are TGTGCCAGCATCCCCTCGCCTTTGAACTATGGCTACACCTTC. It yields the protein CASIPSPLNYGYTF.

This clonotype was picked up many times. This chain links TRBV3-1 with TRBJ2-5; D could derive from TRBD1 or TRBD2 (5 bases each). The CDR3 covers 13 residues. In germline, CDR1 is LGHDT, CDR2 YNNKEL (reference sequence). The V and J ends lost 4 bases and 1 base respectively, with 7 bases between them. As DNA, the CDR3 is TGTGCCAGCAGCCTGAGGGGCCAAGAGACCCAGTACTTC. Amino acids: CASSLRGQETQYF.

This clonotype turned up a few times. With a much larger clone just one base away, this may be a read error. The chain joins TRBV5-1 to TRBJ1-6; D uncertain. This CDR3 has 13 amino acids. Germline V gene lookup returns CDR1 SGHRS and CDR2 YFSETQ. Trimming cost V 6 bases and J 12 bases, with 16 bases left between them. In DNA form, the CDR3 reads TGCGCCAGCATCCTAGAAACCGGTGGACCCCTCCACTTT. It yields the protein CASILETGGPLHF.

This clonotype was recorded at least ten times. CDR3 DNA sequence: TGTGCCAGCAGTCGTCCGGGACAGGGGAACTATGGCTACACCTTC. Residues: CASSRPGQGNYGYTF. V and J are TRBV28 and TRBJ1-2; 10 bases are a match to TRBD1. Germline V gene lookup returns CDR1 MDHEN and CDR2 SYDVKM. This CDR3 comprises 15 residues. Germline trimming cut 5 bases from V and 2 bases from J; bases unmatched to any gene: 5.

This clonotype showed up many times. The chain links TRBV5-1 to TRBJ1-1; 7 bases fit TRBD1. J lost 1 base, V lost 3 bases, and 6 bases had no gene match. Germline values: CDR1 SGHRS, CDR2 YFSETQ. The CDR3 has 15 residues. As DNA, the CDR3 is TGCGCCAGCAGCTGGACAGGCGGGGAGAACACTGAAGCTTTCTTT. Its protein product is CASSWTGGENTEAFF.

Of note for this clonotype: Being one base from a much bigger clone, this may be a read error. The V gene is TRBV5-6, the J gene TRBJ1-1; no reliable D call. CDR3 length: 14 amino acids. Germline V gene lookup returns CDR1 SGHDT and CDR2 YYEEEE. Trimming stripped 2 bases from V and 5 bases from J, with 13 bases between. The CDR3 protein is CASSFEGVGTEAFF. The CDR3 DNA reads TGTGCCAGCAGCTTTGAAGGCGTGGGGACTGAAGCTTTCTTT.

This clonotype was seen ten or more times. The chain uses TRBV7-9 and TRBJ2-7; D remains unclear. Trimming pared 3 bases from V and 6 bases from J, leaving 12 bases between. This CDR3 comprises 13 residues. Germline V gene lookup returns CDR1 SEHNR and CDR2 FQNEAQ (reference sequence). The CDR3 is CASSFPNSFEQYF. DNA of the CDR3: TGTGCCAGCAGCTTTCCCAATAGTTTCGAGCAGTACTTC.

Worth noting for this clonotype: The junction does not match germline at one end; this may be a read error. The chain carries TRBV6-5 and TRBJ1-5, with D maybe TRBD1 (6 bases). This CDR3 region has 12 residues. Germline V gene sequence: CDR1 MNHEY, CDR2 SVGAGI. CDR3 bases: TGTGCCAGCAGAACAGGGAATCAGCCCCAGAATTTT. Encoded protein: CASRTGNQPQNF.

Ten or more counts support this clonotype. This chain connects TRBV20-1 to TRBJ2-1, with TRBD1 matching over 7 bases. The V gene end was trimmed by 4 bases and the J gene end by 6 bases; junction bases not matched to a gene: 9. CDR1 is DFQATT, CDR2 SNEGSKA, per germline (reference sequence). CDR3 length equals 14 residues. In DNA form, the CDR3 reads TGCAGTGCTATCCGACAGGGAAGTACCAATGAGCAGTTCTTC. Its translation: CSAIRQGSTNEQFF.

This clonotype was recorded at least ten times. The rearrangement uses TRBV20-1 and TRBJ1-5; 10 bases fit TRBD1. Germline CDR1 DFQATT, CDR2 SNEGSKA (reference sequence). CDR3 length equals 13 residues. J was trimmed by 5 bases and V by 6 bases; bases with no gene match: 4. The CDR3 DNA reads as TGCAGTGCAGCCGGGACAGGGGATCAGCCCCAGCATTTT. Amino acids: CSAAGTGDQPQHF.

This clonotype was picked up many times. This chain joins TRBV14 and TRBJ1-2; D perhaps matches TRBD1 (6 bases). Germline CDR1 and CDR2: SGHDN and FVKESK. The CDR3 has 15 residues. V gave up 0 bases and J gave up 4 bases, with 12 bases separating them. The chain's CDR3 is CASSQESGAPYGYTF. CDR3 DNA sequence: TGTGCCAGCAGCCAAGAGTCAGGGGCCCCCTATGGCTACACCTTC.

The chain employs TRBV12-3 or TRBV12-4 and TRBJ1-2, with D perhaps TRBD1 (5 bases). V lost 4 bases to trimming and J lost 5 bases, with 8 bases between them. The CDR3 loop spans 12 amino acids. CDR3 nucleotides: TGTGCCAGCAGTTCCGGGACTTATGGCTACACCTTC. Amino acid sequence: CASSSGTYGYTF.